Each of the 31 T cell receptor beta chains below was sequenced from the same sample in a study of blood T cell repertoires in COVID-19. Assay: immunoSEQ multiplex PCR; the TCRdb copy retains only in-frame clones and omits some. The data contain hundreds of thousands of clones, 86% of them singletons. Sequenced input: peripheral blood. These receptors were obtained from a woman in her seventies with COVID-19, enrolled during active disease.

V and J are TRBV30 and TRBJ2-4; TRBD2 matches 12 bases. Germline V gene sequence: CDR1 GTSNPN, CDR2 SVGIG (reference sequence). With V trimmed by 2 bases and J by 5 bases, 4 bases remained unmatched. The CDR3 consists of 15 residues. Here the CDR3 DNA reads TGTGCCTGGAGTCTAGCGGGGGGGCTCGAAAACATTCAGTACTTC. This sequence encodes CAWSLAGGLENIQYF.

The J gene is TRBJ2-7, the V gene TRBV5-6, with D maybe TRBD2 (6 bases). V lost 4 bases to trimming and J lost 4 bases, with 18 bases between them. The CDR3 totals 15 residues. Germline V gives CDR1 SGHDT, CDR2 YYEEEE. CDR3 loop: CASSVGLSSIYEQYF. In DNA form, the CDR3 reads TGTGCCAGCAGCGTAGGACTAAGCAGCATATACGAGCAGTACTTC. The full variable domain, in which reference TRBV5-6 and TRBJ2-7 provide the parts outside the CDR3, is DAGVTQSPTHLIKTRGQQVTLRCSPKSGHDTVSWYQQALGQGPQFIFQYYEEEERQRGNFPDRFSGHQFPNYSSELNVNALLLGDSALYLCASSVGLSSIYEQYFGPGTRLTVT.

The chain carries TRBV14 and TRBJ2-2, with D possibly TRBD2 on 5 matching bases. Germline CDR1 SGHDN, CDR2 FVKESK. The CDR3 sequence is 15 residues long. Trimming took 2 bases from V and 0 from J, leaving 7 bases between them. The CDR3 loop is CASSQLLANTGELFF. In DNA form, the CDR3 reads TGTGCCAGCAGCCAACTACTAGCGAACACCGGGGAGCTGTTTTTT.

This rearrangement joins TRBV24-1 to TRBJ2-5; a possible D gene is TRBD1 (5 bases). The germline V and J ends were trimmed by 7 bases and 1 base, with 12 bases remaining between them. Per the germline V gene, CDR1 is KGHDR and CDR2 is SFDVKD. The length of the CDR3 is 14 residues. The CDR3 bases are TGTGCCACCAGCGAAACCAGGGTCCAAGAGACCCAGTACTTC. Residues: CATSETRVQETQYF.

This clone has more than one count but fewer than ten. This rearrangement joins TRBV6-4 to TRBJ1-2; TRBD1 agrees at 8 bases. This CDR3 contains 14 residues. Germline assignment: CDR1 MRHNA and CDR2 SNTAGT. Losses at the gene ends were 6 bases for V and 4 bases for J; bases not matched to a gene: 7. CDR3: CASSPTGVGYGYTF. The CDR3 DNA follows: TGTGCCAGCAGCCCGACAGGGGTAGGCTATGGCTACACCTTC.

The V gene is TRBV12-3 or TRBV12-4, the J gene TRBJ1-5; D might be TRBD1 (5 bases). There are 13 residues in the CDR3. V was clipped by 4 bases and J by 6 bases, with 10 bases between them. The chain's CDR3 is CASSWGVGQPQHF. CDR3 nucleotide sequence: TGTGCCAGCAGTTGGGGGGTCGGTCAGCCCCAGCATTTT.

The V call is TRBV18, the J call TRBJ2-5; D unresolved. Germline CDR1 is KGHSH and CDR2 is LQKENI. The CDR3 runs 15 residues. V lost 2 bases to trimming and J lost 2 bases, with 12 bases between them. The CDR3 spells CASSPRNWQQETQYF. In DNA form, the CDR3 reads TGTGCCAGCTCACCAAGAAATTGGCAGCAAGAGACCCAGTACTTC.

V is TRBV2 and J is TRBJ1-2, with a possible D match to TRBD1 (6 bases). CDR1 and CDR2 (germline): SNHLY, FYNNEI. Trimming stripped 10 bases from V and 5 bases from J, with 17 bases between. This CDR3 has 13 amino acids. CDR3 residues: CATARDTTYGYTF. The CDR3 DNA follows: TGTGCCACCGCCAGGGACACCACTTATGGCTACACCTTC.

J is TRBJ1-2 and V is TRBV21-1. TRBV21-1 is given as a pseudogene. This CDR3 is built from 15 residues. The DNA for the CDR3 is TGTGCCAGCAGCATTTCCGTTCCCGGGGGATATGGCTACACCTTC. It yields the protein CASSISVPGGYGYTF.

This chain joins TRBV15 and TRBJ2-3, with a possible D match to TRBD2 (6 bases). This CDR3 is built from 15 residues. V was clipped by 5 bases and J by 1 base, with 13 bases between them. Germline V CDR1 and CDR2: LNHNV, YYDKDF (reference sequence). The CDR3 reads CATSPGGFGTDTQYF. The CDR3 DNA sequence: TGTGCCACCAGCCCTGGGGGGTTCGGCACAGATACGCAGTATTTT.

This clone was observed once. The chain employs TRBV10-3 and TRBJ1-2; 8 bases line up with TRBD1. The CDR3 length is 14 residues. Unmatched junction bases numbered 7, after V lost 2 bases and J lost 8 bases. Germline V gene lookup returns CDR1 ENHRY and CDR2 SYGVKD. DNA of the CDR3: TGTGCCATCAGTGAGAATTCAGGGGGCGGGGGCTACACCTTC. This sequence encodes CAISENSGGGGYTF.

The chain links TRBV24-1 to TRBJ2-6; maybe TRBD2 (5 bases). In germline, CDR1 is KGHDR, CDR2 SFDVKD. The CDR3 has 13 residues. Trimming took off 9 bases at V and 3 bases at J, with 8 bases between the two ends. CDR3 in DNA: TGTGCCACCCGGGGTAGTGGGGCCAACGTCCTGACTTTC. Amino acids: CATRGSGANVLTF.

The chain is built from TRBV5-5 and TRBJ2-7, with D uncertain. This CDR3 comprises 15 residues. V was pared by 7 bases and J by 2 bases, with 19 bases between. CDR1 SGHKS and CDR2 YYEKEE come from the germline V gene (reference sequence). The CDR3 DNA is TGTGCCAGCTTCTCTTTCGGTCCCCTCCCCTACGAGCAGTACTTC. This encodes CASFSFGPLPYEQYF.

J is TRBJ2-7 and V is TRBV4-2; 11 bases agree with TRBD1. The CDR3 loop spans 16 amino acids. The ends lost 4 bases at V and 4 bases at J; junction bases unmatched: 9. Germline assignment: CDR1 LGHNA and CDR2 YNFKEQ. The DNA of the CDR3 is TGTGCCAGCAGCCCCTGGGACAGGGGGTTCGAATACGAGCAGTACTTC. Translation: CASSPWDRGFEYEQYF.

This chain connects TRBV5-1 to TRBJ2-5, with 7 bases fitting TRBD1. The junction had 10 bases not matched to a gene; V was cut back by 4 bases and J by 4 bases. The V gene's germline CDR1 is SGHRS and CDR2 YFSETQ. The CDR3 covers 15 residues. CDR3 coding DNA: TGCGCCAGCAGCACGGGACAGATAGAACGAGAGACCCAGTACTTC. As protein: CASSTGQIERETQYF.

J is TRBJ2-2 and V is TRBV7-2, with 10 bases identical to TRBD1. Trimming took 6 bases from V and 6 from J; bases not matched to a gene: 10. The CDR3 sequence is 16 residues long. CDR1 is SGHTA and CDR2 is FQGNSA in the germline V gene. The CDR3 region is CASSKTGQGSSGELFF. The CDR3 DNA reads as TGTGCCAGCAGTAAGACGGGACAGGGGTCGTCCGGGGAGCTGTTTTTT.

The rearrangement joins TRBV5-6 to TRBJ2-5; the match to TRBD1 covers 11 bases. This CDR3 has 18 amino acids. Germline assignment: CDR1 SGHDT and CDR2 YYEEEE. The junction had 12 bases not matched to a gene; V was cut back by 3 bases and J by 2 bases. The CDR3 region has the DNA TGTGCCAGCAGCTGGCTTACCTCCGGGACAGGGGGGCAAGAGACCCAGTACTTC. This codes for CASSWLTSGTGGQETQYF.

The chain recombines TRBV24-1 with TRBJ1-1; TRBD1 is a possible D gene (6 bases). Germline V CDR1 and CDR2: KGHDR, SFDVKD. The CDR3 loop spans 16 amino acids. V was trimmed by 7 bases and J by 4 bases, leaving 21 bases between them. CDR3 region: CATRAQGSLGGTEAFF. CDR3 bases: TGTGCCACCAGAGCCCAGGGGAGTTTAGGAGGCACTGAAGCTTTCTTT.

The CDR3: CASSLESGSPYEQYF. For the CDR3, the DNA is TGCGCCAGCAGCTTGGAGTCGGGGTCCCCCTACGAGCAGTACTTC. The chain links TRBV5-1 to TRBJ2-7; perhaps TRBD2 as D (5 bases). CDR1 and CDR2 (germline): SGHRS, YFSETQ. The V end lost 0 bases, the J end lost 2 bases, and 12 bases lay between the germline ends. The CDR3 is made up of 15 amino acids.

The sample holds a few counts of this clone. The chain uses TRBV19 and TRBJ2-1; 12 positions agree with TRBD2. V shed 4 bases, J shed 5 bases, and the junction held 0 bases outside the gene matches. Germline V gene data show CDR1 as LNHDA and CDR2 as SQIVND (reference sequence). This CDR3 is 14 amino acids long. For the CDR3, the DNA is TGTGCCAGTAGTAGGACTAGCGGGGACAATGAGCAGTTCTTC. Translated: CASSRTSGDNEQFF.

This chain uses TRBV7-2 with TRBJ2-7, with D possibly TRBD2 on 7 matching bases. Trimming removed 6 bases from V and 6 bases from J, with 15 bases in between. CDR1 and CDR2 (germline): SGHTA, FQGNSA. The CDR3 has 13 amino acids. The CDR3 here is CASRRGGASEQYF. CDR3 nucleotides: TGTGCCAGCAGGAGGGGGGGCGCCTCCGAGCAGTACTTC. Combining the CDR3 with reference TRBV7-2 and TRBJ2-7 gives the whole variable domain GAGVSQSPSNKVTEKGKDVELRCDPISGHTALYWYRQSLGQGLEFLIYFQGNSAPDKSGLPSDRFSAERTGGSVSTLTIQRTQQEDSAVYLCASRRGGASEQYFGPGTRLTVT.

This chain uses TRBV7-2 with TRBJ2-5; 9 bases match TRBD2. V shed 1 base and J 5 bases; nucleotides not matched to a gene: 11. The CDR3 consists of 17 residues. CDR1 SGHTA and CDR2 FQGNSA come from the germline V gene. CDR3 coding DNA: TGTGCCAGCAGCTTAGATGTGGGCGGGGGGGCCCCGGAGACCCAGTACTTC. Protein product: CASSLDVGGGAPETQYF.

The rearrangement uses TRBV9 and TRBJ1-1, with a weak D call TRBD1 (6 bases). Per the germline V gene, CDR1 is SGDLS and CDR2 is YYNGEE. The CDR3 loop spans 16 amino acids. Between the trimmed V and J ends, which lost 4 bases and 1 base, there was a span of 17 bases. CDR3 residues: CASSHTLDRSNTEAFF. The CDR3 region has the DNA TGTGCCAGCAGCCACACTCTAGACAGGTCGAACACTGAAGCTTTCTTT. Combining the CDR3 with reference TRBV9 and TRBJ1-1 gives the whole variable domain DSGVTQTPKHLITATGQRVTLRCSPRSGDLSVYWYQQSLDQGLQFLIQYYNGEERAKGNILERFSAQQFPDLHSELNLSSLELGDSALYFCASSHTLDRSNTEAFFGQGTRLTVV.

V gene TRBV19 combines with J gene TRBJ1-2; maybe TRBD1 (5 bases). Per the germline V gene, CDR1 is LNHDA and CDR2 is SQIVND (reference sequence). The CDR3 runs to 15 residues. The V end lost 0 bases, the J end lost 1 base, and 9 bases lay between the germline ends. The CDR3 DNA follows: TGTGCCAGTAGTATAGATCCGGGGGGTAACTATGGCTACACCTTC. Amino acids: CASSIDPGGNYGYTF.

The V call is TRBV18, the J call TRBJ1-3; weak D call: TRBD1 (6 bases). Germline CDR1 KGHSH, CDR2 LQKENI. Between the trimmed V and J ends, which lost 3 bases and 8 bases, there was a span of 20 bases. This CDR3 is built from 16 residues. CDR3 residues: CASSPLDRPPRDTIYF. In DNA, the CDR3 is TGTGCCAGCTCACCTCTTGACAGGCCTCCGCGGGACACCATATATTTT.

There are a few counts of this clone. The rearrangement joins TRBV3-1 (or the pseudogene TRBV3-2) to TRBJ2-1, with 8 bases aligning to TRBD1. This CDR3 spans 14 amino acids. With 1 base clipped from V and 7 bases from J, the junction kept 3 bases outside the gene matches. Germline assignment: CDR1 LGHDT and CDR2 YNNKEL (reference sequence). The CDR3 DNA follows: TGTGCCAGCAGCCAAGGGACAGGGAATAATGAGCAGTTCTTC. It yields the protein CASSQGTGNNEQFF.

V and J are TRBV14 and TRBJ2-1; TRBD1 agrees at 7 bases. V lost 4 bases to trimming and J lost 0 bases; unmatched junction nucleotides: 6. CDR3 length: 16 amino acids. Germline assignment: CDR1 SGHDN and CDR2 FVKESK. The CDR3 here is CASSRNRGNSYNEQFF. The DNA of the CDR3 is TGTGCCAGCAGCCGAAACAGGGGAAACTCCTACAATGAGCAGTTCTTC.

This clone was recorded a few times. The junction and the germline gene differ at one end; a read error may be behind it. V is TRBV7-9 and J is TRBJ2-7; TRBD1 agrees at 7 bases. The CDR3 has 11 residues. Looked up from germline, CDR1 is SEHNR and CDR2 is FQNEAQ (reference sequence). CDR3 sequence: CASSRTGEPRF. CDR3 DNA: TGTGCCAGCAGCCGAACAGGGGAGCCTCGATTC. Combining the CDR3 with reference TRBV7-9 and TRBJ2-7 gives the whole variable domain DTGVSQNPRHKITKRGQNVTFRCDPISEHNRLYWYRQTLGQGPEFLTYFQNEAQLEKSRLLSDRFSAERPKGSFSTLEIQRTEQGDSAMYLCASSRTGEPRFGPGTRLTVT.

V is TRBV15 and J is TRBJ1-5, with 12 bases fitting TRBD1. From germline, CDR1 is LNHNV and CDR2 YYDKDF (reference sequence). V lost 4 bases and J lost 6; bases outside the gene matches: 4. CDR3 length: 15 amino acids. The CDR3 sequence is CATSTGQGAGQPQHF. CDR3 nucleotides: TGTGCCACCAGCACGGGACAGGGGGCCGGTCAGCCCCAGCATTTT.

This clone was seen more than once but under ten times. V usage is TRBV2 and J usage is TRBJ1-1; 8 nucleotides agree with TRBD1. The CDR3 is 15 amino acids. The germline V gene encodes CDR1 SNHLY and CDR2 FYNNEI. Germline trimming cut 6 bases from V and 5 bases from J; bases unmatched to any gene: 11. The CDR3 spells CASSGGTGRGTEAFF. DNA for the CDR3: TGTGCCAGCAGCGGAGGGACAGGTCGTGGGACTGAAGCTTTCTTT.

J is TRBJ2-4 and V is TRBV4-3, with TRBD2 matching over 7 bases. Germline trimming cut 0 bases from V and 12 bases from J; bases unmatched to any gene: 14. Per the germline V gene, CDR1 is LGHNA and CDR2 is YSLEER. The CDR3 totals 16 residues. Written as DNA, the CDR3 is TGCGCCAGCAGCCAAGATTGGGGACGGACTAGTGACCCTCAGTACTTC. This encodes CASSQDWGRTSDPQYF.